The clone carrying this T cell receptor beta chain was detected ten times or more. What it binds is unknown. This CDR3 comprises 14 residues. Germline V gives CDR1 DFQATT, CDR2 SNEGSKA (reference sequence). V was pared by 2 bases and J by 2 bases, with 11 bases between. Sample time point: longitudinal time-point 3. The entry originates in a study of neurological immune-mediated disorders. Regarding the study as a whole: The level of TCR clonal expansion was highest in patients with HTLV-1-associated myelopathy and lowest in multiple sclerosis, where it fell below the level seen in healthy controls.

5'RACE with 10-nucleotide random UMIs produced the cDNA. Every sequencing run generated over 160 million TCR-beta sequences from 15-18 subjects. Using its own MiXCR run on the 5' RACE reads, TCRdb lists one record per CDR3 protein. This sample has 40,000 or so distinct CDR3 sequences, with approximately 15% found just once. Sequenced: PBMCs. The rearrangement joins TRBV20-1 to TRBJ2-3; unclear D gene. This clonotype originated in a man aged 25 to 40 in good health. CDR3 in DNA: TGCAGTGCTAGACCCCCCACTATCACAGATACGCAGTATTTT. Its protein is CSARPPTITDTQYF.